This TCR beta chain is from a study of response to subunit inactivated influenza vaccine. Germline-derived CDR1 and CDR2 are ENHRY and SYGVKD. The CDR3 totals 12 residues. Trimming cost V 4 bases and J 3 bases, with 4 bases left between them. Study conclusions and caveats: The authors proposed limited new T cell recruitment per seasonal influenza vaccination.

Comments on this clonotype: Its antigen is unknown.

From the RT-PCR reads, TCRdb called clonotypes with MiXCR, one entry per CDR3 protein. The table records hundreds of thousands of distinct CDR3 sequences, less than 30% of them present only once. This chain uses TRBV10-3 with TRBJ1-5; D gene uncertain. The source was CD4+ T cells sorted from PBMCs, collected roughly 5 days after vaccination. This clonotype originated in a man between 45 and 60 years old who received an inactivated influenza vaccine. The CDR3 nucleotides are TGTGCCATCAGTGTGAACAATCAGCCCCAGCATTTT. Amino acids: CAISVNNQPQHF.